The T cell receptor beta chain described here comes from a study of OX40 agonist ivuxolimab in advanced cancers. Only in-frame clones appear in the TCRdb table, and some are missing; sequencing was by immunoSEQ multiplex PCR. Of over 50,000 clones in the sample, about 89% were seen once. Germline-derived CDR1 and CDR2 are LGHNT and FRNRAP. The CDR3 contains 13 residues. V lost 7 bases to trimming and J lost 3 bases, with 10 bases between them. The sequences come from CD4+ or CD8+ T cells sorted from blood, collected in a trial of the OX40 agonist ivuxolimab. This chain joins TRBV12-5 and TRBJ1-5; the D gene is possibly TRBD1 (5 bases). This sequence originates from an adult with an advanced solid tumor such as melanoma, head and neck, liver or kidney cancer. The DNA for the CDR3 is TGTGCTAGTGCGGGGACGAACAATCAGCCCCAGCATTTT. It specifies CASAGTNNQPQHF.